The rows below give T cell receptor beta chains drawn from one sample of a study of blood T cell repertoires in COVID-19. TCRdb's table, derived via immunoSEQ multiplex PCR, lists solely in-frame clones and lacks some. The sample shows more than 150,000 clones, about 72% of them seen only once. Sequencing was performed on PBMCs or T cells enriched from blood (not recorded which). The source of these receptors is a woman aged 45-65 years who had recovered from COVID-19. The CDR3 runs from the conserved cysteine through the conserved F or W. A D gene is named only where the DNA matches it firmly. Rows give clone size only sometimes, using once, few, many, or a class for an expanded clone.

size: .
J: TRBJ2-7
V: TRBV9
D: .
CDR3: CASSVGGGAPVSYEQYF
DNA: TGTGCCAGCAGCGTAGGGGGCGGTGCGCCCGTCTCCTACGAGCAGTACTTC

size: .
J: TRBJ1-5
V: TRBV19
D: .
CDR3: CATRLGATAQPQHF
DNA: TGTGCCACGCGCCTGGGGGCGACAGCACAGCCCCAGCATTTT

size: few
J: TRBJ2-3
V: TRBV28
D: TRBD2
CDR3: CASSLSGDSTDTQYF
DNA: TGTGCCAGCAGTTTAAGCGGGGATAGCACAGATACGCAGTATTTT

size: .
J: TRBJ1-5
V: TRBV19
D: TRBD1
CDR3: CASSTAQGWYQPQHF
DNA: TGTGCCAGTAGTACCGCACAGGGGTGGTATCAGCCCCAGCATTTT

size: once
J: TRBJ2-2
V: TRBV5-6
D: .
CDR3: CASRETGGGNTGELFF
DNA: TGTGCCAGCAGGGAGACAGGCGGAGGGAACACCGGGGAGCTGTTTTTT

size: .
J: TRBJ1-6
V: TRBV6-4
D: .
CDR3: CASSDRAGNSPLHF
DNA: TGTGCCAGCAGTGACCGGGCGGGGAATTCACCCCTCCACTTT

size: .
J: TRBJ1-5
V: TRBV6-1
D: .
CDR3: CASSEGQGNQPQHF
DNA: TGTGCCAGCAGTGAAGGCCAGGGCAATCAGCCCCAGCATTTT

size: few
J: TRBJ2-1
V: TRBV5-1
D: TRBD2
CDR3: CASSLGPMGLAGGEGGEQFF
DNA: TGCGCCAGCAGCTTGGGCCCCATGGGATTAGCGGGAGGTGAAGGCGGTGAGCAGTTCTTC

size: .
J: TRBJ2-5
V: TRBV28
D: TRBD1
CDR3: CASSPRDRARETQYF
DNA: TGTGCCAGCAGCCCCAGGGACAGGGCGAGAGAGACCCAGTACTTC

size: once
J: TRBJ1-2
V: TRBV12-2
D: .
CDR3: CASGGSANYGYTF
DNA: TGTGCCTCAGGCGGGTCAGCTAACTATGGCTACACCTTC

size: once
J: TRBJ2-5
V: TRBV7-2
D: .
CDR3: CASSLGSGQETQYF
DNA: TGTGCCAGCAGCTTAGGTTCCGGGCAAGAGACCCAGTACTTC

size: few
J: TRBJ2-1
V: TRBV6-1
D: TRBD2
CDR3: CASSGFVTGGTNTSRFF
DNA: TGTGCCAGCAGTGGTTTTGTTACGGGAGGGACAAATACGAGCCGGTTCTTC

size: .
J: TRBJ1-6
V: TRBV7-2
D: .
CDR3: CASSAQGASSNSPLHF
DNA: TGTGCCAGCAGCGCCCAAGGGGCCTCCTCTAATTCACCCCTCCACTTT

size: .
J: TRBJ2-2
V: TRBV3-1/TRBV3-2
D: .
CDR3: CASSLRPGRGPGELFF
DNA: TGTGCCAGCAGCCTCCGACCTGGCAGGGGCCCCGGGGAGCTGTTTTTT

size: few
J: TRBJ1-5
V: TRBV28
D: .
CDR3: CASSLGSGNQPQHF
DNA: TGTGCCAGCAGTTTGGGCAGTGGCAATCAGCCCCAGCATTTT

size: once
J: TRBJ2-1
V: TRBV19
D: .
CDR3: CASSPVAGDTEQFF
DNA: TGTGCCAGTAGTCCCGTCGCCGGGGACACTGAGCAGTTCTTC

size: once
J: TRBJ2-4
V: TRBV2
D: .
CDR3: CASSDVGGQAREYF
DNA: TGTGCCAGCAGTGATGTTGGTGGCCAGGCCCGTGAGTACTTC

size: .
J: TRBJ2-3
V: TRBV18
D: TRBD2
CDR3: CASSPWLAGSPTDTQYF
DNA: TGTGCCAGCTCACCATGGCTAGCGGGATCTCCCACAGATACGCAGTATTTT

size: few
J: TRBJ2-3
V: TRBV7-8
D: TRBD2
CDR3: CASRGLAGGRDTQYF
DNA: TGTGCCAGCAGGGGACTAGCGGGAGGGCGGGATACGCAGTATTTT

size: .
J: TRBJ2-7
V: TRBV28
D: TRBD1
CDR3: CASKGQRPYEQYF
DNA: TGTGCCAGCAAGGGACAGAGGCCCTACGAGCAGTACTTC

size: .
J: TRBJ1-3
V: TRBV7-9
D: .
CDR3: CASSLVVAGNTIYF
DNA: TGTGCCAGCAGCTTAGTGGTAGCAGGAAACACCATATATTTT

size: .
J: TRBJ2-3
V: TRBV5-1
D: TRBD2
CDR3: CASSLALAGGRTDTQYF
DNA: TGCGCCAGCAGCTTGGCCTTAGCGGGAGGGAGGACAGATACGCAGTATTTT

size: .
J: TRBJ2-1
V: TRBV5-5
D: .
CDR3: CASSLLTSGEYGEQFF
DNA: TGTGCCAGCAGCTTGCTAACTTCAGGGGAGTATGGTGAGCAGTTCTTC

size: .
J: TRBJ2-7
V: TRBV6-6
D: .
CDR3: CASSYGDLRSRYEQYF
DNA: TGTGCCAGCAGTTACGGTGACTTACGGTCTAGGTACGAGCAGTACTTC